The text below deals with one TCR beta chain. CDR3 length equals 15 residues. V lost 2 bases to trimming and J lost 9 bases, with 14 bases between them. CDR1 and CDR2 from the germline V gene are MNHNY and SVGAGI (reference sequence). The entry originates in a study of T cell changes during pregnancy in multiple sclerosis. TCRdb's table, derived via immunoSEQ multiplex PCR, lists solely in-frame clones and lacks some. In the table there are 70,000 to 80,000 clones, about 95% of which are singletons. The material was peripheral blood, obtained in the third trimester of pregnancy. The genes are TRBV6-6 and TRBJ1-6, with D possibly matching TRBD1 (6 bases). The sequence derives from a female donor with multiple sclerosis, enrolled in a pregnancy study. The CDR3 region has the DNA TGTGCCAGCAGTTACAGAACAGGGCAAACTTCACCCCTCCACTTT. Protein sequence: CASSYRTGQTSPLHF.